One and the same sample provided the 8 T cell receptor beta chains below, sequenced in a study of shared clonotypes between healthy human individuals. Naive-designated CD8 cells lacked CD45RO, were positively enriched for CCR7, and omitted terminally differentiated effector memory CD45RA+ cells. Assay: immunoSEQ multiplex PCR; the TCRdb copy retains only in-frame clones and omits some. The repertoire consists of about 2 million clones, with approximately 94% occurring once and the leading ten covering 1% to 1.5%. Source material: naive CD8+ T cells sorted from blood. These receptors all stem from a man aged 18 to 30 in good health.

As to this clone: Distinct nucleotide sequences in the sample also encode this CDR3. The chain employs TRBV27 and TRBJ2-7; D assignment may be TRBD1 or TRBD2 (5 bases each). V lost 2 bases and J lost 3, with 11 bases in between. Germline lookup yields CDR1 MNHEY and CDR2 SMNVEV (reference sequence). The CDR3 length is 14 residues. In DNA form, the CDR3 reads TGTGCCAGCAGTTTACGAGGGACGGGCTACGAGCAGTACTTC. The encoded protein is CASSLRGTGYEQYF.

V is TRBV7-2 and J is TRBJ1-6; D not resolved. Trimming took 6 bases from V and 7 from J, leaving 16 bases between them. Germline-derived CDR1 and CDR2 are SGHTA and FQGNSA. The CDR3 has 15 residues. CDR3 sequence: CASRVFLGINSPLHF. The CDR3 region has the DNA TGTGCCAGCAGAGTTTTTTTAGGGATAAATTCACCCCTCCACTTT.

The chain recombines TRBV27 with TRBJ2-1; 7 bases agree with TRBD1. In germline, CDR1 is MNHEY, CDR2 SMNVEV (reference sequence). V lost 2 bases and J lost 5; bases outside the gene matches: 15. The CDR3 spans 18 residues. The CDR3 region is CASSLRLGQTLGDNEQFF. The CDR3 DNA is TGTGCCAGCAGTTTAAGGCTGGGACAGACTTTAGGAGACAATGAGCAGTTCTTC.

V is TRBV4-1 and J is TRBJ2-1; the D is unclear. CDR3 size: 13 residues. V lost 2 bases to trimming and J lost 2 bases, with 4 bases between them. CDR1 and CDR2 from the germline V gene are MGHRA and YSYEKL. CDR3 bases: TGCGCCAGCAGCCAAAACGCCTACAATGAGCAGTTCTTC. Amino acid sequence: CASSQNAYNEQFF.

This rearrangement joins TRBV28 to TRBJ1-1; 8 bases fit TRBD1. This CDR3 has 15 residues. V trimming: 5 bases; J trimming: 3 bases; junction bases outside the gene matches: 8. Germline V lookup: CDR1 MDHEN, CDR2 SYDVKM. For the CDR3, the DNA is TGTGCCAGCAGTACAGGGGGTCCGGGGGACACTGAAGCTTTCTTT. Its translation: CASSTGGPGDTEAFF.

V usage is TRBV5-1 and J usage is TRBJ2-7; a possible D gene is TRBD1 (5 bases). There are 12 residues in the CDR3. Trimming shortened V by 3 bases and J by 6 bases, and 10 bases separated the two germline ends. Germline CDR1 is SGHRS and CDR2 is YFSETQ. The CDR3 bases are TGCGCCAGCAGCTGGAGTGGGGCCGAGCAGTACTTC. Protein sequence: CASSWSGAEQYF.

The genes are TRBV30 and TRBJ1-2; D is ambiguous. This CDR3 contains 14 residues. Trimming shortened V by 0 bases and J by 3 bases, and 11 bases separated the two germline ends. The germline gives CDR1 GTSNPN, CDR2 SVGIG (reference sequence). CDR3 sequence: CAWSVHGGDYGYTF. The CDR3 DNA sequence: TGTGCCTGGAGTGTACACGGCGGAGACTATGGCTACACCTTC.

CDR3 sequence: CASSSLTSGFITDTQYF. The CDR3 coding sequence is TGTGCCAGCAGCTCCTTGACTAGCGGGTTTATCACAGATACGCAGTATTTT. The genes are TRBV27 and TRBJ2-3, with 10 bases aligning to TRBD2. The J segment lost 2 bases and the V segment lost 6 bases, leaving 11 bases of the junction unmatched. The CDR3 is 17 amino acids. Germline loops: CDR1 MNHEY, CDR2 SMNVEV (reference sequence).